This TCR beta chain was captured by sequencing in a study of shared clonotypes between healthy human individuals. Sequencing used immunoSEQ multiplex PCR; TCRdb keeps in-frame clones, though not all of them. Here the sample spans about 2,500,000 clones, roughly 92% being singletons. Sequenced sample: naive CD4+ T cells sorted from blood. The subset here: CD45RA+ positively selected. This clonotype was sampled from a man younger than 35 in good health.

The CDR3 DNA reads as TGTGCCAGCAGCAATAAAGGACTAGCGGGGTTTGGCGAGCAGTACTTC. Translated: CASSNKGLAGFGEQYF. This chain uses TRBV7-9 with TRBJ2-7; 12 nucleotides align to TRBD2. This CDR3 contains 16 residues. Germline V gene data show CDR1 as SEHNR and CDR2 as FQNEAQ (reference sequence). J lost 6 bases, V lost 5 bases, and 11 bases had no gene match.